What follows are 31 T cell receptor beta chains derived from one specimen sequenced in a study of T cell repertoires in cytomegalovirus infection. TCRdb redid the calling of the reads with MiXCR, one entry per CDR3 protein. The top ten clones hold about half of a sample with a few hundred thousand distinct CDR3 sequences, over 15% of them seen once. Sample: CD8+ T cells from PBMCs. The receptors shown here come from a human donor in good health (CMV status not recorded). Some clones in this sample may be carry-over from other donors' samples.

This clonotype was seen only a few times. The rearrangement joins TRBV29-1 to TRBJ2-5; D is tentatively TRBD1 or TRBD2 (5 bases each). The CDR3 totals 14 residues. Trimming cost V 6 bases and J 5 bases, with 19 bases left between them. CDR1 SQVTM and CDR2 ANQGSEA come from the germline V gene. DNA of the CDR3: TGCAGCGTGGGGACGCGAGAAGGCTGGGAGACCCAGTACTTC. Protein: CSVGTREGWETQYF. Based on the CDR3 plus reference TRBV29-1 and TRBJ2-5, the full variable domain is SAVISQKPSRDICQRGTSLTIQCQVDSQVTMMFWYRQQPGQSLTLIATANQGSEATYESGFVIDKFPISRPNLTFSTLTVSNMSPEDSSIYLCSVGTREGWETQYFGPGTRLLVL.

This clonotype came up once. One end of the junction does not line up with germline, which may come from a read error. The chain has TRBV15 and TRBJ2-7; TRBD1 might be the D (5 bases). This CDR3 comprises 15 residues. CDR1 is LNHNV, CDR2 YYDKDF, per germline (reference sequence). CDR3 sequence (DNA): TGTGTCACCAGCAGAGATAACCTGCAGGGTGGCGAGCAGTACTTC. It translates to CVTSRDNLQGGEQYF.

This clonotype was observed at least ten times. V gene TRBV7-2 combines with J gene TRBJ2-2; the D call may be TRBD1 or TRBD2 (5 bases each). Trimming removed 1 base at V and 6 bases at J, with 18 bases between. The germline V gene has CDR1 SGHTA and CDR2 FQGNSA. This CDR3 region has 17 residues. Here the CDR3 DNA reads TGTGCCAGCAGCTTAGAAAAATGGGGACCCCGGGCCGGGGAGCTGTTTTTT. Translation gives CASSLEKWGPRAGELFF.

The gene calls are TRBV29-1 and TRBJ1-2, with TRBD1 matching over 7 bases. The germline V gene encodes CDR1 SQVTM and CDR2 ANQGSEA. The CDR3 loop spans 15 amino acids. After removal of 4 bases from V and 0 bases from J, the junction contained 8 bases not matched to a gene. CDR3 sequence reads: CSVGPRTGSNYGYTF. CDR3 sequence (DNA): TGCAGCGTTGGGCCCCGGACAGGTTCTAACTATGGCTACACCTTC.

This chain's CDR3 is CASSQDVTGTWSNEQFF. CDR3 coding DNA: TGCGCCAGCAGCCAAGATGTAACTGGGACATGGAGCAATGAGCAGTTCTTC. The gene calls are TRBV4-3 and TRBJ2-1; D perhaps matches TRBD1 (6 bases). V was cut by 0 bases and J by 6 bases, with 18 bases left in between. Per germline, CDR1 LGHNA and CDR2 YSLEER. This CDR3 has 17 residues.

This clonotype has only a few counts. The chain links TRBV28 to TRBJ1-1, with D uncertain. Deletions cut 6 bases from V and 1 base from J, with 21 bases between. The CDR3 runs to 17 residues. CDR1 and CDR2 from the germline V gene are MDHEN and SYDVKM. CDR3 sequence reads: CASRRGRQIGRNTEAFF. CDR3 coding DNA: TGTGCCAGCAGACGAGGGCGTCAAATCGGGCGGAACACTGAAGCTTTCTTT. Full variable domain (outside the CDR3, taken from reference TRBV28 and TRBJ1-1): DVKVTQSSRYLVKRTGEKVFLECVQDMDHENMFWYRQDPGLGLRLIYFSYDVKMKEKGDIPEGYSVSREKKERFSLILESASTNQTSMYLCASRRGRQIGRNTEAFFGQGTRLTVV.

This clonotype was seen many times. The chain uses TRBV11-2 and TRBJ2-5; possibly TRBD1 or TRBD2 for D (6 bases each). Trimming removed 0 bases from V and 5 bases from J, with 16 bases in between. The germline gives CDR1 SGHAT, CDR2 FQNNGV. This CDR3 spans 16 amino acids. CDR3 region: CASSLERLGGVETQYF. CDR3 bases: TGTGCCAGCAGCTTAGAGAGACTAGGGGGAGTGGAGACCCAGTACTTC.

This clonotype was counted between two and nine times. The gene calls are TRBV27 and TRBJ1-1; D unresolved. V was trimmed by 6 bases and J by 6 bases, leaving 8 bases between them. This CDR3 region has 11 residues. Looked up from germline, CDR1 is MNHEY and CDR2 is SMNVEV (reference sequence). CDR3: CASRFGAEAFF. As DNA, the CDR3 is TGTGCCAGCAGGTTTGGGGCTGAAGCTTTCTTT.

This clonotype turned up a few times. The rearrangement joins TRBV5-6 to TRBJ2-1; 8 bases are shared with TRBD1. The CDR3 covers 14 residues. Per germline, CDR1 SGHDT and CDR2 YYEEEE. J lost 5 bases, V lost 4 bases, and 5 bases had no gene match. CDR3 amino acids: CASSPQGADNEQFF. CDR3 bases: TGTGCCAGCAGCCCGCAGGGGGCAGACAATGAGCAGTTCTTC. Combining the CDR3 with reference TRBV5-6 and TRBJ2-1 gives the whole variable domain DAGVTQSPTHLIKTRGQQVTLRCSPKSGHDTVSWYQQALGQGPQFIFQYYEEEERQRGNFPDRFSGHQFPNYSSELNVNALLLGDSALYLCASSPQGADNEQFFGPGTRLTVL.

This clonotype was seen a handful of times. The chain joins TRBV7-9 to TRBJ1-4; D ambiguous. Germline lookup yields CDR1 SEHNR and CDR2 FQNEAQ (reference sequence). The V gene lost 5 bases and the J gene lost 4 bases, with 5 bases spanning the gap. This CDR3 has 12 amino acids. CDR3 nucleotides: TGTGCCAGCAGCGCCTATAATGAAAAACTGTTTTTT. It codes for CASSAYNEKLFF.

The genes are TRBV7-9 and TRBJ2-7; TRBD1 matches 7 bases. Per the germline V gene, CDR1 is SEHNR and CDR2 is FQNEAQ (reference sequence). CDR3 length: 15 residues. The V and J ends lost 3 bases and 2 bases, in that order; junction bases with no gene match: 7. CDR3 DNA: TGTGCCAGCAGCTTTGCCCGGGACAGCCCCTACGAGCAGTACTTC. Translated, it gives CASSFARDSPYEQYF.

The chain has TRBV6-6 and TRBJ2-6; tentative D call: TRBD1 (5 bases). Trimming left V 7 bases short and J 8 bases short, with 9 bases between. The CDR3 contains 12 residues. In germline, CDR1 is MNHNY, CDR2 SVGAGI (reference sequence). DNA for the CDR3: TGTGCCAGCAAGGACATATCCAACGTCCTGACTTTC. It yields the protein CASKDISNVLTF.

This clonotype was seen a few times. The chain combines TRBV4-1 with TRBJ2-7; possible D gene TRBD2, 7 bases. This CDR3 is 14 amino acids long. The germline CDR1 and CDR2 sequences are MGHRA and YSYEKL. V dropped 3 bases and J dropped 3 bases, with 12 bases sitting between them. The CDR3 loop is CASSQGGLLYEQYF. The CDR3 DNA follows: TGCGCCAGCAGCCAGGGGGGGCTCCTCTACGAGCAGTACTTC.

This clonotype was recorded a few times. CDR3 in amino acids: CASSGQGLDEQFF. CDR3 bases: TGTGCCAGCAGTGGACAGGGGTTGGATGAGCAGTTCTTC. The chain recombines TRBV2 with TRBJ2-1, with TRBD1 matching 8 bases. CDR1 and CDR2 from the germline V gene are SNHLY and FYNNEI. This CDR3 is 13 amino acids long. J gave up 8 bases and V 4 bases, and 4 bases lay outside the gene matches. The entire variable domain, with the rest obtained from reference TRBV2 and TRBJ2-1, is as follows: EPEVTQTPSHQVTQMGQEVILRCVPISNHLYFYWYRQILGQKVEFLVSFYNNEISEKSEIFDDQFSVERPDGSNFTLKIRSTKLEDSAMYFCASSGQGLDEQFFGPGTRLTVL.

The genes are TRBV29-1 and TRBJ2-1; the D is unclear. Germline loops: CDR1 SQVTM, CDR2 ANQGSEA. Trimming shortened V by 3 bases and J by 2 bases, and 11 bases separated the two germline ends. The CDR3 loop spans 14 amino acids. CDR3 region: CSVERQDTYNEQFF. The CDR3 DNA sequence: TGCAGCGTTGAGAGGCAGGATACCTACAATGAGCAGTTCTTC.

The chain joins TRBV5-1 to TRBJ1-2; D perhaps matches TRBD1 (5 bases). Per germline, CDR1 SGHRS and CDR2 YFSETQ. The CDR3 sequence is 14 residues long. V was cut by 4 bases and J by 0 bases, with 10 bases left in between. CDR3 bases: TGCGCCAGCAGCGAAACAGGCTCTAACTATGGCTACACCTTC. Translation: CASSETGSNYGYTF.

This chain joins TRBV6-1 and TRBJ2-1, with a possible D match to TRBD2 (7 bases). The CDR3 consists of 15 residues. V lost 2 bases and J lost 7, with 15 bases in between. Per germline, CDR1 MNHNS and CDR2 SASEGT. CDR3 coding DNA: TGTGCCAGCAGTGAATGGGGGGGGGCGGAAAATGAGCAGTTCTTC. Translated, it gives CASSEWGGAENEQFF.

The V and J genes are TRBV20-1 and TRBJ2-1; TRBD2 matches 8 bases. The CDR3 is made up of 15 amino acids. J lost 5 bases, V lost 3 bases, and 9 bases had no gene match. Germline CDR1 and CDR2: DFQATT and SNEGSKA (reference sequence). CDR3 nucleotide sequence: TGCAGTGCTAGGGGGGGCGGGGGGACCAACAATGAGCAGTTCTTC. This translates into CSARGGGGTNNEQFF.

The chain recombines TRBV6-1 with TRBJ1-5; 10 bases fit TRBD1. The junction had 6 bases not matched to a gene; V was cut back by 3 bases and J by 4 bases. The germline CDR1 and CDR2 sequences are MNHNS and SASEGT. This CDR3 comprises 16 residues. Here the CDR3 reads CASSDLMGQGNQPQHF. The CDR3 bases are TGTGCCAGCAGTGACCTGATGGGACAGGGGAATCAGCCCCAGCATTTT.

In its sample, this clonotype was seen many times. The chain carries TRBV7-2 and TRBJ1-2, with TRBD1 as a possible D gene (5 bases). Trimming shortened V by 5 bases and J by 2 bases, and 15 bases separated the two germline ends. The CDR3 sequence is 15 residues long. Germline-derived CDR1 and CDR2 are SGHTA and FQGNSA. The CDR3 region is CASSPWDSENYGYTF. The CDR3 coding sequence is TGTGCCAGCAGCCCCTGGGACTCGGAAAACTATGGCTACACCTTC.

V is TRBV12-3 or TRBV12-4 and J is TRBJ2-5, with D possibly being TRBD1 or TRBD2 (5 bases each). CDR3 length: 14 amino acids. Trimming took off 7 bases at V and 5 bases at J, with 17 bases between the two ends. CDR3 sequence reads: CASTPYGGGETQYF. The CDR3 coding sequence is TGTGCCAGCACCCCTTATGGGGGTGGGGAGACCCAGTACTTC.

The CDR3 loop is CASSFLTDTYEQYF. DNA of the CDR3: TGTGCCAGCAGTTTCTTGACAGATACCTACGAGCAGTACTTC. The genes are TRBV28 and TRBJ2-7; a weak D match, TRBD1 (5 bases). V gave up 3 bases and J gave up 2 bases, with 11 bases separating them. The CDR3 totals 14 residues. Germline loops: CDR1 MDHEN, CDR2 SYDVKM.

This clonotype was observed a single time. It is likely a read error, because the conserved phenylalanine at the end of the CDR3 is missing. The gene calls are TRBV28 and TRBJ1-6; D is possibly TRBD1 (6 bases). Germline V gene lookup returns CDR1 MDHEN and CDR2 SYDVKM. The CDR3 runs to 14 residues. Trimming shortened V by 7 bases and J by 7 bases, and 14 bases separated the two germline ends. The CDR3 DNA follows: TGTGCCAGCAACCACAGGGTACCCAATTCACCCCTCCACTCT. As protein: CASNHRVPNSPLHS.

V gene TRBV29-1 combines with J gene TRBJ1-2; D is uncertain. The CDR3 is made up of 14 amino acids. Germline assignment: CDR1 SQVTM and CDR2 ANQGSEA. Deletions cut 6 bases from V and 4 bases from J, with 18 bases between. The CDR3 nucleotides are TGCAGCGTGGTCCACGGAAACCTGGTCTATGGCTACACCTTC. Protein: CSVVHGNLVYGYTF.

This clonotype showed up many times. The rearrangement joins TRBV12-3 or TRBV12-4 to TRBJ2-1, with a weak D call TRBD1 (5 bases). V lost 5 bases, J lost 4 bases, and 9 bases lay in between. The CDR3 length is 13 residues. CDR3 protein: CASSPTAYNEQFF. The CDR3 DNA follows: TGTGCCAGCAGTCCGACAGCTTACAATGAGCAGTTCTTC.

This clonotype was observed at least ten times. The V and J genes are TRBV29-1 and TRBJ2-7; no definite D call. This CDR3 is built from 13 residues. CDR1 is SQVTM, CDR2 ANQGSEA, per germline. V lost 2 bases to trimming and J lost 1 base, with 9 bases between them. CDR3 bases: TGCAGCGTTGAAAGTGCCGGATCCTACGAGCAGTACTTC. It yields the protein CSVESAGSYEQYF.

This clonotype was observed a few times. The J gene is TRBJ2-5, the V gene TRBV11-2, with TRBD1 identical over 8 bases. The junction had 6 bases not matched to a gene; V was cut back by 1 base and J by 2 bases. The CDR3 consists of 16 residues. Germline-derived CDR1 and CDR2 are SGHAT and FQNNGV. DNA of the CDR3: TGTGCCAGCAGCTTAGTCGGACAGGGAAAACAAGAGACCCAGTACTTC. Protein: CASSLVGQGKQETQYF.

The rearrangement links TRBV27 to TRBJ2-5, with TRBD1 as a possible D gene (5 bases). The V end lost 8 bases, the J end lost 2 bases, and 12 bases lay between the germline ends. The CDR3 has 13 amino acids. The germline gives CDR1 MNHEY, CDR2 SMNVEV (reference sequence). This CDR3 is CASGYQGQETQYF. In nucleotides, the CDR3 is TGTGCCAGCGGCTACCAGGGACAAGAGACCCAGTACTTC.

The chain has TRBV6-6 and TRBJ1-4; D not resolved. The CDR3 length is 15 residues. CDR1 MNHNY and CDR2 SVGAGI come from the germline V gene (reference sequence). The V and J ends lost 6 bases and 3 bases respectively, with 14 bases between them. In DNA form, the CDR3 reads TGTGCCAGCAGCGCAGAAGGGTTTCCTAATGAAAAACTGTTTTTT. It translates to CASSAEGFPNEKLFF.

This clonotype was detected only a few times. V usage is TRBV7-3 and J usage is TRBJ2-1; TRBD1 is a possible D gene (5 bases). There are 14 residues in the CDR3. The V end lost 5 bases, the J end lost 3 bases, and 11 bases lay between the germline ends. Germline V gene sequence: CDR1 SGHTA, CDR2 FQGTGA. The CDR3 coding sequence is TGTGCCAGCAGCCTACTGGACAACTACAATGAGCAGTTCTTC. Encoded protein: CASSLLDNYNEQFF. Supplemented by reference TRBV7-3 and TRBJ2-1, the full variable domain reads GAGVSQTPSNKVTEKGKYVELRCDPISGHTALYWYRQSLGQGPEFLIYFQGTGAADDSGLPNDRFFAVRPEGSVSTLKIQRTERGDSAVYLCASSLLDNYNEQFFGPGTRLTVL.

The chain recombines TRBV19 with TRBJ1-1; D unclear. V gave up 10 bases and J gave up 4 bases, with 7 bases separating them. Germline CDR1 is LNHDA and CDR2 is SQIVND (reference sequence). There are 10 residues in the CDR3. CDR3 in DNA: TGTGCCACGGCTGCCACTGAAGCTTTCTTT. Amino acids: CATAATEAFF. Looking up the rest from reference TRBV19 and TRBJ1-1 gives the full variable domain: DGGITQSPKYLFRKEGQNVTLSCEQNLNHDAMYWYRQDPGQGLRLIYYSQIVNDFQKGDIAEGYSVSREKKESFPLTVTSAQKNPTAFYLCATAATEAFFGQGTRLTVV.